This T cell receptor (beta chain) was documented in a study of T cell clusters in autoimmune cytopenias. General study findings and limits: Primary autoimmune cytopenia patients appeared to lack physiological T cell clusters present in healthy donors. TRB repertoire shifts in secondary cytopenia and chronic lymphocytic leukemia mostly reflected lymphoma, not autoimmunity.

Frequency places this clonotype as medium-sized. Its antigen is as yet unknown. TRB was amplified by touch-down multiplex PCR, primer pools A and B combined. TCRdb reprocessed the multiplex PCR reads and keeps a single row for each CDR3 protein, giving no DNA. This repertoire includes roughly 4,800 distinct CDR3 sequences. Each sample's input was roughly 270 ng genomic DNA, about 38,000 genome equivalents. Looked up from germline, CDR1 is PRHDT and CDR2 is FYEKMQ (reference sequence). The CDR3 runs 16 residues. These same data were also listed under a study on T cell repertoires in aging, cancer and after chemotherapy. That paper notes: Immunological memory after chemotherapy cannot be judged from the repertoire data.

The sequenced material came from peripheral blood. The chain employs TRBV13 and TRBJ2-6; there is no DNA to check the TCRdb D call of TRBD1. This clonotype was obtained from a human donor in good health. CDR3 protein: CASSSTGRVGANVLTF.